These 20 T cell receptor beta chains were all obtained from the same sample, sequenced in a study of blood T cell repertoires in COVID-19 (dated by TCRdb to 2018 to 2021). Library preparation was by the immunoSEQ multiplex PCR assay. TCRdb re-hosts the immuneACCESS table, in-frame sequences only. Its copies lack some clones; in the studies checked, an unresolved V gene accounts for under half of them, and the cause for the rest is not known. The sample table contains about 170,000 clones; only one count was recorded for around nine tenths of them. The ten largest clonotypes hold about 0.6% of the sample. Sequencing was carried out using peripheral blood. The receptors shown here come from a man between 60 and 75 years old with COVID-19, enrolled during active disease.

In nucleotides, the CDR3 is TGCGCCAGCAGCCTGGGGCTTGGAAACACCATATATTTT. Its translation is CASSLGLGNTIYF. V usage is TRBV4-3 and J usage is TRBJ1-3, with D possibly matching TRBD1 (5 bases). The CDR3 runs 13 residues. Germline CDR1 reads LGHNA; CDR2 reads YSLEER. The germline V and J ends were trimmed by 4 bases and 3 bases, with 7 bases remaining between them.

The chain joins TRBV7-9 to TRBJ2-5, with TRBD2 matching over 11 bases. The CDR3 totals 18 residues. Trimming cost V 5 bases and J 2 bases; bases outside gene matches: 13. Germline V lookup: CDR1 SEHNR, CDR2 FQNEAQ (reference sequence). CDR3 in DNA: TGTGCCAGCAGCCCCCCGCGGACTAGCGGGTATTATCAAGAGACCCAGTACTTC. It is translated as CASSPPRTSGYYQETQYF.

The chain uses TRBV5-4 and TRBJ2-1, with unresolved D. Trimming stripped 5 bases from V and 6 bases from J, with 12 bases between. The length of the CDR3 is 13 residues. Germline V gives CDR1 SGHNT, CDR2 YYREEE (reference sequence). The DNA for the CDR3 is TGTGCCAGCAGAATCGACCAGGTCAATGAGCAGTTCTTC. It yields the protein CASRIDQVNEQFF.

The chain couples TRBV7-2 to TRBJ1-2; 11 bases map to TRBD1. CDR1 is SGHTA and CDR2 is FQGNSA in the germline V gene. V shed 4 bases and J 5 bases; nucleotides not matched to a gene: 6. The CDR3 contains 15 residues. The CDR3 sequence is CASSSTGTGGYGYTF. The CDR3 coding sequence is TGTGCCAGCAGCTCCACCGGGACAGGGGGTTATGGCTACACCTTC.

J is TRBJ2-1 and V is TRBV7-3; D is ambiguous. Deletions cut 2 bases from V and 9 bases from J, with 5 bases between. In germline, CDR1 is SGHTA, CDR2 FQGTGA. There are 11 residues in the CDR3. The CDR3 region has the DNA TGTGCCAGCAGCTTATCCGGTGAGCAGTTCTTC. It yields the protein CASSLSGEQFF.

This chain links TRBV18 with TRBJ1-1; D unclear. Germline CDR1 reads KGHSH; CDR2 reads LQKENI. The CDR3 loop spans 12 amino acids. Trimming shortened V by 3 bases and J by 1 base, and 3 bases separated the two germline ends. CDR3 region: CASSPQNTEAFF. CDR3 coding DNA: TGTGCCAGCTCACCCCAGAACACTGAAGCTTTCTTT. The complete variable domain, with remaining parts taken from reference TRBV18 and TRBJ1-1, reads NAGVMQNPRHLVRRRGQEARLRCSPMKGHSHVYWYRQLPEEGLKFMVYLQKENIIDESGMPKERFSAEFPKEGPSILRIQQVVRGDSAAYFCASSPQNTEAFFGQGTRLTVV.

The V call is TRBV28, the J call TRBJ2-7; D perhaps matches TRBD2 (6 bases). The germline V gene has CDR1 MDHEN and CDR2 SYDVKM. The germline V and J ends were trimmed by 6 bases and 1 base, with 10 bases remaining between them. The CDR3 extends over 13 amino acids. The CDR3 DNA reads as TGTGCCAGCAGGGAGGGAAGGTCCTACGAGCAGTACTTC. This sequence encodes CASREGRSYEQYF.

This clone was detected only a few times. This chain links TRBV19 with TRBJ1-5; no reliable D call. The CDR3 covers 13 residues. V was pared by 7 bases and J by 3 bases, with 10 bases between. The V gene's germline CDR1 is LNHDA and CDR2 SQIVND (reference sequence). The CDR3 here is CASTRGYNQPQHF. CDR3 coding DNA: TGTGCCAGTACTCGGGGTTACAATCAGCCCCAGCATTTT.

This clone was seen a handful of times. The chain combines TRBV4-1 with TRBJ2-3, with a possible D match to TRBD1 (6 bases). The germline V gene encodes CDR1 MGHRA and CDR2 YSYEKL. V was clipped by 3 bases and J by 1 base, with 14 bases between them. The CDR3 spans 16 residues. The CDR3 DNA is TGCGCCAGCAGCCAGGGTGTTGGGGGCGGCACAGATACGCAGTATTTT. Its translation: CASSQGVGGGTDTQYF.

This chain uses TRBV28 with TRBJ2-7, with 9 bases that match TRBD2. Germline assignment: CDR1 MDHEN and CDR2 SYDVKM. V shed 1 base and J 2 bases; nucleotides not matched to a gene: 3. The CDR3 is 15 amino acids. The CDR3 sequence is CASSLSAGGPYEQYF. CDR3 nucleotides: TGTGCCAGCAGTTTATCGGCGGGGGGGCCCTACGAGCAGTACTTC.

A word on this clone: Different DNA sequences within this sample yield the same CDR3. V and J are TRBV9 and TRBJ1-5; TRBD1 matches at 8 bases. CDR3 length equals 14 residues. V gave up 0 bases and J gave up 4 bases; unmatched junction bases: 0. Germline assignment: CDR1 SGDLS and CDR2 YYNGEE. The CDR3 is CASSVGTGNQPQHF. CDR3 DNA: TGTGCCAGCAGCGTAGGGACAGGGAATCAGCCCCAGCATTTT.

The chain has TRBV11-3 and TRBJ2-1; 8 positions match TRBD1. Trimming took 5 bases from V and 5 from J; bases not matched to a gene: 2. The CDR3 contains 13 residues. The germline V gene encodes CDR1 SGHNT and CDR2 YENEEA. CDR3 in amino acids: CASSPTGDNEQFF. CDR3 DNA: TGTGCCAGCAGCCCGACAGGGGACAATGAGCAGTTCTTC.

The chain links TRBV7-8 to TRBJ2-1; D is undetermined. The germline V gene has CDR1 SGHVS and CDR2 FQNEAQ. This CDR3 contains 13 residues. Trimming cost V 4 bases and J 7 bases, with 11 bases left between them. CDR3 sequence reads: CASSSGPRNEQFF. The CDR3 coding sequence is TGTGCCAGCAGCTCAGGTCCAAGGAATGAGCAGTTCTTC. Looking up the rest from reference TRBV7-8 and TRBJ2-1 gives the full variable domain: GAGVSQSPRYKVAKRGQDVALRCDPISGHVSLFWYQQALGQGPEFLTYFQNEAQLDKSGLPSDRFFAERPEGSVSTLKIQRTQQEDSAVYLCASSSGPRNEQFFGPGTRLTVL.

This chain connects TRBV5-1 to TRBJ2-2; 11 bases fit TRBD2. CDR3 length equals 15 residues. Per germline, CDR1 SGHRS and CDR2 YFSETQ. J was trimmed by 0 bases and V by 5 bases; bases with no gene match: 0. This CDR3 is CASRLAGANTGELFF. The CDR3 DNA reads as TGCGCCAGCAGACTAGCGGGAGCGAACACCGGGGAGCTGTTTTTT.

The genes are TRBV4-2 and TRBJ2-7, with D possibly matching TRBD2 (6 bases). Germline V gives CDR1 LGHNA, CDR2 YNFKEQ. The CDR3 spans 17 residues. V lost 1 base and J lost 5, with 21 bases in between. CDR3 in amino acids: CASSQALDSPGENEQYF. Here the CDR3 DNA reads TGTGCCAGCAGCCAAGCTCTTGATTCCCCGGGGGAGAACGAGCAGTACTTC.

This rearrangement joins TRBV2 to TRBJ1-1; D remains ambiguous. V dropped 6 bases and J dropped 4 bases, with 15 bases sitting between them. The CDR3 is 14 amino acids. Germline lookup yields CDR1 SNHLY and CDR2 FYNNEI. CDR3 sequence: CASRREGGSTEAFF. The CDR3 nucleotides read TGTGCCAGCAGGCGGGAGGGAGGCAGCACTGAAGCTTTCTTT.

The genes are TRBV12-3 or TRBV12-4 and TRBJ1-1; D remains unclear. V was shortened by 5 bases and J by 3 bases, with 10 bases between the two germline ends. The length of the CDR3 is 13 residues. In DNA form, the CDR3 reads TGTGCCAGCAGTCACCAGAAGTACACTGAAGCTTTCTTT. This gives the protein CASSHQKYTEAFF.

The sample holds a few counts of this clone. CDR3 amino acids: CASSLLDSAYEQYF. The CDR3 nucleotides read TGCGCCAGCAGCTTGTTGGACAGCGCCTACGAGCAGTACTTC. The chain links TRBV5-1 to TRBJ2-7; possible D gene TRBD1, 6 bases. This CDR3 is built from 14 residues. CDR1 is SGHRS and CDR2 is YFSETQ in the germline V gene. V dropped 1 base and J dropped 2 bases, with 10 bases sitting between them.

The chain is built from TRBV2 and TRBJ2-5, with D unresolved. The CDR3 spans 13 residues. Trimming removed 6 bases at V and 5 bases at J, with 13 bases between. Germline V gene data show CDR1 as SNHLY and CDR2 as FYNNEI. The CDR3 is CASRGQVWETQYF. The CDR3 bases are TGTGCCAGCAGGGGCCAAGTCTGGGAGACCCAGTACTTC.

This chain joins TRBV7-3 and TRBJ2-1, with a possible D match to TRBD1 (6 bases). CDR3 length: 16 amino acids. V was pared by 3 bases and J by 4 bases, with 16 bases between. CDR1 is SGHTA and CDR2 is FQGTGA in the germline V gene. The CDR3 DNA is TGTGCCAGCAGCTTGAACCCCGGGACAACGTACAATGAGCAGTTCTTC. Its protein product is CASSLNPGTTYNEQFF.